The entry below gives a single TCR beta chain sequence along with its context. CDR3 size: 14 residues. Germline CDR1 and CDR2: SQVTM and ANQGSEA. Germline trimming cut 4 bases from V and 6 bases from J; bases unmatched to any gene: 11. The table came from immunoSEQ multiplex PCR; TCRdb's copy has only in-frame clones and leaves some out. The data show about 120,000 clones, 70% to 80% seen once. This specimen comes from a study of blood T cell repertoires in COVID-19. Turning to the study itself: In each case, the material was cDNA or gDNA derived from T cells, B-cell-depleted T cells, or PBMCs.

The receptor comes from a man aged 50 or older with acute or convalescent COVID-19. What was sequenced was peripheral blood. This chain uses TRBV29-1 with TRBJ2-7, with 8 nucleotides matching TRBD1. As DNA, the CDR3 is TGCAGCGTTGGAGGACAGGGCGAGGGCGGCGAGCAGTACTTC. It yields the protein CSVGGQGEGGEQYF.